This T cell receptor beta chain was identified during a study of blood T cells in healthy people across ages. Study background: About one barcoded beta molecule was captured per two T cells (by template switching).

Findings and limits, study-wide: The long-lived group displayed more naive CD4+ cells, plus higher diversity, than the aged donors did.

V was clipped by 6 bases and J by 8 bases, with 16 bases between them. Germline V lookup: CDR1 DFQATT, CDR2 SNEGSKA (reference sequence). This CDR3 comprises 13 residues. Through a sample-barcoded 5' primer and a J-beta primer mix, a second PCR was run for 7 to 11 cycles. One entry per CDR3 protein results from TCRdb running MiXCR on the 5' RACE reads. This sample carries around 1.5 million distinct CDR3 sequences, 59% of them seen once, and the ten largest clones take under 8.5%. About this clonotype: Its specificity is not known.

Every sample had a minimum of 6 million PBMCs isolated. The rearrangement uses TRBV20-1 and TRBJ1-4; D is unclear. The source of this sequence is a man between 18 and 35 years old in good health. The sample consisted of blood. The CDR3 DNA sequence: TGCAGTGCCCCCGGCCAAGTAGGGGAAAAACTGTTTTTT. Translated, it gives CSAPGQVGEKLFF.